This entry describes one TCR beta chain. The CDR3 sequence is 16 residues long. Unmatched junction bases numbered 3, after V lost 2 bases and J lost 1 base. Germline V gene sequence: CDR1 LGHDT, CDR2 YNNKEL (reference sequence). Authors' processing steps: Scientists estimated how many nucleated cells there were by amplifying reference gene primers. Profiled with immunoSEQ multiplex PCR; TCRdb holds only in-frame clones, not every one. That table gives V, J and clone size, and the DNA gave D and trimming. Found here are 98,000 or so clones, roughly 86% of them singletons; the top ten hold over 10%. This specimen belongs to a study of blood T cell repertoires in COVID-19. In the study overall: PBMCs, B-cell-depleted T cells, or T cells provided the cDNA or gDNA that made up the material.

The TCR comes from a woman aged 55-70 years in a cohort sampled during active or convalescent COVID-19. The J gene is TRBJ2-1, the V gene TRBV3-1 (or the pseudogene TRBV3-2); 9 bases agree with TRBD1. What was sequenced was peripheral blood. The CDR3 DNA is TGTGCCAGCAGCCAACGAGGGACAGGGTCCTACAATGAGCAGTTCTTC. Amino acid sequence: CASSQRGTGSYNEQFF.